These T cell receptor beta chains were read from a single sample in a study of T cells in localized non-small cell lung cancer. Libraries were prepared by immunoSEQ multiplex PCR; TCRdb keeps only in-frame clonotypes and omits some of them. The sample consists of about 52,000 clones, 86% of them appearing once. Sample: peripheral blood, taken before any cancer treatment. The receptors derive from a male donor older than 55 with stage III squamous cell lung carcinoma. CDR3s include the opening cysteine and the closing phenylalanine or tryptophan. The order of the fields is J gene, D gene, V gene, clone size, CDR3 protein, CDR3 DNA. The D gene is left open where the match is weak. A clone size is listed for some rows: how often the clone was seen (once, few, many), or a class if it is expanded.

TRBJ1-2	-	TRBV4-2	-	CASSQDGTFSF	TGTGCCAGCAGCCAAGATGGGACTTTTTCCTTC
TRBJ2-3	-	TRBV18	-	CASSPPSRRTTDTQYF	TGTGCCAGCTCACCACCTAGCCGCAGAACGACAGATACGCAGTATTTT
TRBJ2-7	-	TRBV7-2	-	CASSPGTVPWEQYF	TGTGCCAGCAGCCCCGGGACCGTACCTTGGGAGCAGTACTTC
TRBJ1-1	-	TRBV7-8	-	CASSITQVGTEAFF	TGTGCCAGCAGCATCACACAGGTCGGCACTGAAGCTTTCTTT
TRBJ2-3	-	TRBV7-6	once	CASSPLAGFTDTQYF	TGTGCCAGCAGCCCACTAGCTGGATTCACAGATACGCAGTATTTT
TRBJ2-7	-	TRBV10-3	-	CAISEGYEQYF	TGTGCCATCAGTGAGGGCTACGAGCAGTACTTC
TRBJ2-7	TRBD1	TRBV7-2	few	CASELDRGYEQYF	TGTGCCAGCGAGTTGGACAGGGGATACGAGCAGTACTTC
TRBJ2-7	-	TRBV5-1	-	CASSLAPVLTTYEQYF	TGCGCCAGCAGCTTGGCCCCGGTCTTAACTACCTACGAGCAGTACTTC
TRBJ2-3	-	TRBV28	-	CASSSGTFTDTQYF	TGTGCCAGCAGTTCCGGGACCTTCACAGATACGCAGTATTTT
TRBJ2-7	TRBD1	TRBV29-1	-	CSANRGLAGEQYF	TGCAGCGCGAACAGGGGGCTGGCGGGGGAGCAGTACTTC